This TCR beta chain is from a study of CD8+ T cells in alopecia areata. Whole-study findings and limits: An increase in clonality over normal scalp was evident in lesional scalp, especially alopecia totalis/universalis. TCR sharing across patients was less clear than in mice, possibly HLA-related.

The germline gives CDR1 MNHEY, CDR2 SVGAGI. The CDR3 totals 14 residues. V was trimmed by 0 bases and J by 5 bases, leaving 10 bases between them. Points on this clone: What it binds is unknown.

RNA extraction and reverse transcription yielded cDNA as sequencing template. Some clones are missing from TCRdb's copy, which holds only in-frame ones; the method was immunoSEQ multiplex PCR. The sample comprises 150,000 to 200,000 clones, roughly 66% of which are singletons, and more than 9.5% rests with the top ten. This TCR was sampled from a human donor with alopecia areata. The material sequenced was CD8+ T cells sorted from blood, taken at week 0. The genes are TRBV6-5 and TRBJ1-2; D call uncertain. CDR3 nucleotides: TGTGCCAGCAGTTACTCGGCAGGACCTTATGGCTACACCTTC. It specifies CASSYSAGPYGYTF.